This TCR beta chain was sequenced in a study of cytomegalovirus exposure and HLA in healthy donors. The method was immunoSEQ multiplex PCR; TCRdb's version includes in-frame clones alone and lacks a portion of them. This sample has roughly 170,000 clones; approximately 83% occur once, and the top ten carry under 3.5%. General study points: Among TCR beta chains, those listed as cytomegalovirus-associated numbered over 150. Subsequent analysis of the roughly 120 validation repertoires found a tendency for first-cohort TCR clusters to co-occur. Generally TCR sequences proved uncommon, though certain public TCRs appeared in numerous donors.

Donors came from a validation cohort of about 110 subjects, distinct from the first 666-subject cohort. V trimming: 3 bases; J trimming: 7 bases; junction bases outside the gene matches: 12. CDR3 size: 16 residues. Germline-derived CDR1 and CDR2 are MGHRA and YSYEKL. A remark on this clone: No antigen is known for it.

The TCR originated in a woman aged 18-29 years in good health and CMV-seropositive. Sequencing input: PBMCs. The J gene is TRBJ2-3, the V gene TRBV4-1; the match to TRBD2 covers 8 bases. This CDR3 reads CASSHFAGGDLYTQYF. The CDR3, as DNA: TGCGCCAGCAGCCATTTCGCGGGGGGTGACCTGTATACGCAGTATTTT.